A selection of T cell receptor beta chains follows, all from one sample in a study of blood T cells in healthy people across ages. MiXCR was run by TCRdb on the 5' RACE reads, yielding one entry per CDR3 protein. In the table there are about 900,000 distinct CDR3 sequences, roughly 60% of which are singletons. The sample was blood. These receptor sequences come from a young man in good health. Each CDR3 is given with its conserved first and last residue. Each record gives: D gene, clone size, J gene, V gene, CDR3 protein, CDR3 DNA. D genes are given only for firm matches. Only part of the rows carry a size: once, few, many, or a class if the clone is expanded.

- - TRBJ2-6 TRBV14 CASSQDVGGVWANVLTF TGTGCCAGCAGCCAAGATGTCGGCGGGGTATGGGCCAACGTCCTGACTTTC
- - TRBJ2-5 TRBV9 CASSPLAWETQYF TGTGCCAGCTCCCCTCTAGCTTGGGAGACCCAGTACTTC
- few TRBJ2-7 TRBV5-1 CASSFDQSSYEQYF TGCGCCAGCAGCTTCGACCAGAGCTCCTACGAGCAGTACTTC
- - TRBJ2-3 TRBV7-9 CASSGGQLGTDTQYF TGTGCCAGCAGCGGCGGACAGCTGGGCACAGATACGCAGTATTTT
- - TRBJ2-3 TRBV9 CASSVALEGGARTDTQYF TGTGCCAGCAGCGTAGCTCTAGAGGGGGGGGCCCGCACAGATACGCAGTATTTT
- - TRBJ2-5 TRBV20-1 CSAPREGLGETQYF TGCAGTGCTCCCCGCGAGGGTTTGGGGGAGACCCAGTACTTC
TRBD1 - TRBJ2-7 TRBV20-1 CSATHHTGTGSYEQYF TGCAGTGCTACACACCACACCGGGACAGGCTCCTACGAGCAGTACTTC
TRBD1 - TRBJ2-6 TRBV6-6 CASSYTGATGANVLTF TGTGCCAGCAGTTACACAGGGGCCACTGGGGCCAACGTCCTGACTTTC
- - TRBJ1-2 TRBV13 CASSKEQGHDGYTF TGTGCCAGCAGCAAAGAACAGGGACATGATGGCTACACCTTC
- - TRBJ2-7 TRBV4-1 CASSQVGAGYEQYF TGCGCCAGCAGCCAAGTGGGGGCCGGATACGAGCAGTACTTC
- - TRBJ2-3 TRBV30 CAWRRGLTDTQYF TGTGCCTGGAGAAGGGGCCTCACAGATACGCAGTATTTT
TRBD1 - TRBJ1-1 TRBV18 CASSPLEDRGPETEAFF TGTGCCAGCTCACCACTGGAGGACAGGGGGCCGGAGACTGAAGCTTTCTTT
- - TRBJ2-1 TRBV10-3 CAINGYSSEQFF TGTGCCATCAACGGATACAGCTCTGAGCAGTTCTTC
- - TRBJ1-2 TRBV12-3/TRBV12-4 CASSRDYFYGYTF TGTGCCAGCAGCAGGGACTACTTCTATGGCTACACCTTC
- once TRBJ1-2 TRBV6-5 CASSYTTQPPYGYTF TGTGCCAGCAGTTACACGACACAACCACCCTATGGCTACACCTTC
- few TRBJ2-4 TRBV9 CASSVDGVAKNIQYF TGTGCCAGCAGCGTAGATGGAGTAGCCAAAAACATTCAGTACTTC
TRBD2 - TRBJ2-1 TRBV4-2 CASSQEGVATAGSEQFF TGTGCCAGCAGCCAAGAAGGCGTGGCGACAGCGGGATCAGAGCAGTTCTTC
- - TRBJ2-3 TRBV28 CASSTGEATDTQYF TGTGCCAGCAGTACGGGGGAAGCAACAGATACGCAGTATTTT
- - TRBJ2-7 TRBV5-1 CASSPFDTGGSAYF TGCGCCAGCAGCCCTTTTGACACTGGCGGGTCAGCGTACTTC
- - TRBJ1-2 TRBV12-3/TRBV12-4 CASRDYYGYTF TGTGCCAGCCGGGACTACTATGGCTACACCTTC
- - TRBJ2-1 TRBV3-1 CASSQIPSSYNEQFF TGTGCCAGCAGCCAAATCCCTAGCTCCTACAATGAGCAGTTCTTC
TRBD2 - TRBJ2-1 TRBV7-2 CASSSPGLAGASSYNEQFF TGTGCCAGCAGCAGCCCGGGACTAGCGGGGGCGAGCTCCTACAATGAGCAGTTCTTC
- - TRBJ2-2 TRBV4-3 CASSQDVGHRNTGELFF TGCGCCAGCAGCCAAGACGTCGGACATCGGAACACCGGGGAGCTGTTTTTT
TRBD1 - TRBJ2-7 TRBV15 CATSSFRDRTPWEQYF TGTGCCACCAGCAGTTTCCGGGACAGGACTCCTTGGGAGCAGTACTTC
TRBD2 - TRBJ2-7 TRBV20-1 CSAQLAGGREQYF TGCAGTGCGCAACTAGCGGGGGGGCGCGAGCAGTACTTC
- - TRBJ2-7 TRBV7-8 CASSLGGAEYEQYF TGTGCCAGCAGCTTAGGGGGGGCCGAGTACGAGCAGTACTTC
TRBD2 - TRBJ2-5 TRBV20-1 CSARAHGGKGTQYF TGCAGTGCTAGAGCGCACGGGGGGAAGGGGACCCAGTACTTC
TRBD2 - TRBJ2-1 TRBV9 CASSLELAAAYNEQFF TGTGCCAGCAGTCTCGAACTAGCGGCAGCCTACAATGAGCAGTTCTTC
TRBD1 - TRBJ2-4 TRBV10-2 CASSDGGQGITIQYF TGCGCCAGCAGTGATGGGGGACAGGGGATAACCATTCAGTACTTC
TRBD2 few TRBJ2-3 TRBV10-3 CAISDGTSGGADTQYF TGTGCCATCAGTGATGGGACTAGCGGAGGGGCAGATACGCAGTATTTT
TRBD2 few TRBJ2-5 TRBV3-1 CASSQDLSGLAGGRAQETQYF TGTGCCAGCAGCCAAGATCTCTCCGGCCTAGCGGGGGGCCGAGCCCAAGAGACCCAGTACTTC
- - TRBJ2-7 TRBV18 CASSPGTPNYEQYF TGTGCCAGCTCACCAGGTACCCCAAATTACGAGCAGTACTTC
TRBD1 - TRBJ2-6 TRBV4-2 CASSQNGQGLSGANVLTF TGTGCCAGCAGCCAAAACGGACAGGGCCTTTCTGGGGCCAACGTCCTGACTTTC
- - TRBJ2-3 TRBV3-1 CASSQDYGGAQYF TGTGCCAGCAGCCAAGATTACGGGGGCGCGCAGTATTTT
- - TRBJ1-2 TRBV2 CASSEWAHKSNYGYTF TGTGCCAGCAGTGAATGGGCCCATAAGTCTAACTATGGCTACACCTTC
TRBD1 once TRBJ1-2 TRBV20-1 CSFATGNDYSYTF TGCAGCTTTGCGACAGGGAACGACTATAGCTACACCTTC
- - TRBJ1-2 TRBV9 CASSVVPDTYYGYTF TGTGCCAGCAGCGTAGTGCCCGACACCTACTATGGCTACACCTTC
TRBD1 many TRBJ2-3 TRBV5-5 CASSWADRIDTQYF TGTGCCAGCAGCTGGGCGGACAGGATTGATACGCAGTATTTT
- once TRBJ1-5 TRBV20-1 CSASSDYSNQPQHF TGCAGTGCTAGTTCAGACTATAGCAATCAGCCCCAGCATTTT
TRBD1 - TRBJ2-1 TRBV7-6 CASSFSGTGGAHYNEQFF TGTGCCAGCAGCTTCTCCGGGACAGGGGGCGCCCACTACAATGAGCAGTTCTTC
- - TRBJ1-4 TRBV7-2 CASSLAGWGEKLFF TGTGCCAGCAGCTTAGCAGGGTGGGGTGAAAAACTGTTTTTT
- few TRBJ2-7 TRBV2 CASTGTLSYEQYF TGTGCCAGCACGGGGACCCTCTCCTACGAGCAGTACTTC
TRBD2 - TRBJ2-1 TRBV12-3/TRBV12-4 CASSVGTSGEYEQFF TGTGCCAGCAGTGTAGGGACTAGCGGGGAGTATGAGCAGTTCTTC
TRBD1 - TRBJ2-3 TRBV5-1 CASNLGQFLPDTQYF TGCGCCAGCAACCTGGGACAGTTCCTTCCAGATACGCAGTATTTT
TRBD1 - TRBJ1-2 TRBV29-1 CSVARQGARGYTF TGCAGCGTTGCCCGACAGGGGGCCAGGGGCTACACCTTC
- few TRBJ2-7 TRBV6-2/TRBV6-3 CASSYSGTEQYF TGTGCCAGCAGTTATTCCGGGACCGAGCAGTACTTC
- once TRBJ1-1 TRBV9 CASSIRDAQNTEAFF TGTGCCAGCAGCATCCGGGACGCTCAGAACACTGAAGCTTTCTTT
- - TRBJ1-2 TRBV20-1 CSARRTNLNYGYTF TGCAGTGCTAGAAGGACCAATCTTAACTATGGCTACACCTTC
- - TRBJ2-1 TRBV4-3 CASSLDITYNEQFF TGCGCCAGCAGCCTAGACATTACCTACAATGAGCAGTTCTTC
- - TRBJ2-5 TRBV7-2 CASSISGQVQEAQYF TGTGCCAGCAGCATATCGGGTCAGGTTCAAGAGGCCCAGTACTTC
- - TRBJ2-4 TRBV12-3/TRBV12-4 CASSFRGDESKNIQYF TGTGCCAGCAGTTTCCGCGGGGATGAGTCCAAAAACATTCAGTACTTC
TRBD1 - TRBJ2-7 TRBV7-9 CASSPQGAPEQYF TGTGCCAGCAGCCCACAGGGGGCGCCCGAGCAGTACTTC
- few TRBJ2-1 TRBV3-1 CASSLGLQQFF TGTGCCAGCAGCCTGGGACTGCAGCAGTTCTTC
- - TRBJ2-5 TRBV29-1 CSVALPGKGVEETQYF TGCAGCGTTGCCCTACCGGGTAAGGGAGTCGAAGAGACCCAGTACTTC